The clone carrying this TCR beta chain was recorded a few times. The target antigen is unknown. These data are taken from a study of post-analysis software for immune sequencing data. The overall study: Some patients lacked subtype; others had relapsing-remitting, secondary progressive or progressive-relapsing disease. General study findings and limits: Controls' normalized Chao1 diversity significantly exceeded that of multiple sclerosis patients. With F measure, samples from one preparation batch clustered together strongly. Several TRBV segments (TRBV5-6, TRBV5-1 and TRBV20-1 among them) occurred more frequently in patients than in controls.

The authors incorporated unique molecular identifiers into the TCR beta cDNA libraries. Researchers reported roughly 510,000 cDNA molecules coming from about 1 to 10 million T cells. TCRdb redid the calling of the PCR reads with MiXCR, one entry per CDR3 protein. Of hundreds of thousands of distinct CDR3 sequences listed, 25% to 30% are singletons. CDR3 size: 15 residues. CDR1 and CDR2 (germline): SGHRS, YFSETQ. The V end lost 3 bases, the J end lost 9 bases, and 19 bases lay between the germline ends. The clonotype was recovered from a girl aged 10 to 17 with multiple sclerosis. Sequenced input: blood. V usage is TRBV5-1 and J usage is TRBJ2-1, with a tentative D call TRBD2 (6 bases). CDR3 protein: CASSSSGLSVGEQFF. The DNA for the CDR3 is TGCGCCAGCAGCTCGTCGGGACTTAGTGTCGGTGAGCAGTTCTTC.